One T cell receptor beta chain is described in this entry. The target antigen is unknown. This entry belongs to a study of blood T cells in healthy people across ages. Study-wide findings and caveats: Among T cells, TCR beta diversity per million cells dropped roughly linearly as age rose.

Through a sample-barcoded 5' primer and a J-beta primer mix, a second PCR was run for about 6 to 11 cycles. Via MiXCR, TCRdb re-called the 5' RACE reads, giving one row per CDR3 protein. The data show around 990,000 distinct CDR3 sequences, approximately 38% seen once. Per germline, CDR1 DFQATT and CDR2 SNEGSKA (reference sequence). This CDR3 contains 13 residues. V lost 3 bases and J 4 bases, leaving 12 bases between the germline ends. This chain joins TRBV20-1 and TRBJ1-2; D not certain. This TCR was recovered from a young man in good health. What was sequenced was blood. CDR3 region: CSASSGFTYGYTF. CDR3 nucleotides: TGCAGTGCTAGTTCCGGTTTTACCTATGGCTACACCTTC.